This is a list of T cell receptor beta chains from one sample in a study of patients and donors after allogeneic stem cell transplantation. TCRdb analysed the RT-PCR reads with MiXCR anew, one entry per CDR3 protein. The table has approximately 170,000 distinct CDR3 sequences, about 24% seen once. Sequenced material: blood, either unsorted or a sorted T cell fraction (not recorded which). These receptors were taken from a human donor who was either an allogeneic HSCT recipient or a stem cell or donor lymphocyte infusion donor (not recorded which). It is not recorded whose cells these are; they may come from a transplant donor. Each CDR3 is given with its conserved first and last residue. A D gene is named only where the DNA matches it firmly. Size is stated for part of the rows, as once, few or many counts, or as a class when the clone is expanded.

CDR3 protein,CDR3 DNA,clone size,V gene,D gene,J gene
CASSLEDRGSPLHF,TGCGCCAGCAGCCTAGAGGACAGAGGTTCACCCCTCCACTTT,-,TRBV5-1,-,TRBJ1-6
CASGLLPGTLGGGYTF,TGTGCTAGTGGTTTGTTACCCGGGACCCTCGGAGGAGGCTACACCTTC,-,TRBV12-5,-,TRBJ1-2
CASSQVQGGTYGYTF,TGCGCCAGCAGCCAAGTGCAGGGGGGAACCTATGGCTACACCTTC,-,TRBV4-3,TRBD1,TRBJ1-2
CASTLAGPADTQYF,TGCGCCAGCACCTTAGCGGGGCCCGCAGATACGCAGTATTTT,-,TRBV5-1,TRBD2,TRBJ2-3
CSAIVRGIFNEQFF,TGCAGTGCCATTGTGAGGGGGATCTTTAATGAGCAGTTCTTC,-,TRBV20-1,-,TRBJ2-1
CASNKGRQRGEAFF,TGTGCCAGCAATAAAGGACGGCAGCGGGGTGAAGCTTTCTTT,few,TRBV6-2/TRBV6-3,-,TRBJ1-1
CASSFQAGSPLHF,TGTGCCAGCAGCTTCCAAGCAGGTTCACCCCTCCACTTT,-,TRBV13,-,TRBJ1-6
CSARSLGTSWPYEQYF,TGCAGTGCTAGATCCCTCGGAACTAGCTGGCCCTACGAGCAGTACTTC,-,TRBV20-1,-,TRBJ2-7
CASSQGLESRGGETQYF,TGTGCCAGCAGCCAAGGACTAGAGTCCAGAGGGGGAGAGACCCAGTACTTC,-,TRBV3-1,-,TRBJ2-5
CASSSIGTVGYSYNEQFF,TGCGCCAGCAGCTCAATCGGGACAGTTGGGTACTCCTACAATGAGCAGTTCTTC,-,TRBV5-1,TRBD1,TRBJ2-1
CSARDRGPDTQYF,TGCAGCGCTCGGGACAGGGGGCCAGATACGCAGTATTTT,few,TRBV29-1,TRBD1,TRBJ2-3
CASSSAYGPYRGDSNQPQHF,TGTGCCAGCAGTTCGGCGTACGGGCCTTACAGGGGGGATAGCAATCAGCCCCAGCATTTT,many,TRBV12-3/TRBV12-4,TRBD1,TRBJ1-5
CASGIEDQPQHF,TGTGCCAGCGGAATCGAGGATCAGCCCCAGCATTTT,-,TRBV6-5,-,TRBJ1-5
CASSPLVTDTQYF,TGTGCCAGCAGCCCACTGGTCACAGATACGCAGTATTTT,-,TRBV4-2,-,TRBJ2-3
CASSLGGLARGTEAFF,TGTGCCAGCAGTTTAGGGGGACTCGCGAGGGGCACTGAAGCTTTCTTT,-,TRBV27,-,TRBJ1-1
CASSFDSVFYGYTF,TGTGCCAGCAGTTTTGACAGCGTTTTTTATGGCTACACCTTC,few,TRBV12-3/TRBV12-4,-,TRBJ1-2
CASSLSGVYEQFF,TGCGCCAGCAGCTTATCAGGGGTTTATGAGCAGTTCTTC,-,TRBV5-1,-,TRBJ2-1
CASSPGGKDYGYTF,TGTGCCAGCTCCCCCGGGGGGAAGGACTATGGCTACACCTTC,few,TRBV18,-,TRBJ1-2
CASRPSTGTSTEAFF,TGTGCCAGCAGACCATCAACAGGGACTTCCACTGAAGCTTTCTTT,many,TRBV12-3/TRBV12-4,-,TRBJ1-1
CASRRGGLAENNEQFF,TGTGCCAGCAGACGGGGGGGACTAGCGGAGAACAATGAGCAGTTCTTC,-,TRBV7-2,TRBD2,TRBJ2-1
CASAFAQYTDTQYF,TGTGCCAGCGCTTTCGCGCAGTACACAGATACGCAGTATTTT,-,TRBV2,-,TRBJ2-3
CASSLLAGTTDTQYF,TGTGCCAGCAGTCTACTAGCGGGGACCACAGATACGCAGTATTTT,-,TRBV12-3/TRBV12-4,TRBD2,TRBJ2-3
CASSLGLGLAFQETQYF,TGTGCCAGCAGCTTAGGACTGGGACTAGCCTTCCAAGAGACCCAGTACTTC,few,TRBV7-9,TRBD2,TRBJ2-5
CASSLEGGRQYF,TGCGCCAGCAGCTTGGAAGGAGGACGCCAGTACTTC,-,TRBV5-1,-,TRBJ2-5
CATLDRVIEKLFF,TGTGCCACCTTGGACAGGGTGATTGAAAAACTGTTTTTT,-,TRBV15,TRBD1,TRBJ1-4
CASSPHLTGLAAFF,TGTGCCAGCAGTCCCCACCTGACAGGTCTGGCGGCTTTCTTT,few,TRBV12-3/TRBV12-4,-,TRBJ1-1
CASSLWRSFLNEQFF,TGTGCCAGCAGTTTGTGGCGGTCATTCCTCAATGAGCAGTTCTTC,-,TRBV27,-,TRBJ2-1
CSASFGQGNQPQHF,TGCAGTGCTAGTTTCGGTCAGGGGAATCAGCCCCAGCATTTT,many,TRBV20-1,-,TRBJ1-5
CASSFVGGTDTQNF,TGTGCCAGCAGTTTCGTGGGGGGCACAGATACGCAGAATTTT,-,TRBV12-3/TRBV12-4,-,TRBJ2-3
CASGPPWQSGYGCTF,TGTGCTAGTGGCCCCCCGTGGCAGTCTGGCTATGGCTGCACCTTC,-,TRBV12-5,-,TRBJ1-2
CASSYSRGGTEAFF,TGTGCCAGCAGTTACTCGCGGGGGGGCACTGAAGCTTTCTTT,few,TRBV6-5,-,TRBJ1-1
CASSADRVTEAFF,TGTGCCAGTAGTGCGGACCGGGTCACTGAAGCTTTCTTT,few,TRBV19,-,TRBJ1-1
CASSLGDSYNSPLHF,TGCGCCAGCAGCTTGGGAGACTCCTATAATTCACCCCTCCACTTT,many,TRBV5-1,-,TRBJ1-6
CAWTGTPYGYTF,TGTGCCTGGACCGGGACACCCTATGGCTACACCTTC,few,TRBV30,-,TRBJ1-2
CASRSVGTSDYEQYF,TGTGCCAGCAGATCTGTCGGGACTAGCGACTACGAGCAGTACTTC,-,TRBV6-5,TRBD2,TRBJ2-7
CSASGTRERNTQYF,TGCAGTGCCTCCGGGACTAGGGAAAGGAATACGCAGTATTTT,-,TRBV20-1,TRBD2,TRBJ2-3
CASSRTGGRNTEAFF,TGTGCCAGCTCACGGACAGGGGGCAGGAACACTGAAGCTTTCTTT,many,TRBV9,TRBD1,TRBJ1-1
CSVWGGQGLSYEQYF,TGCAGCGTGTGGGGGGGACAGGGCCTCTCCTACGAGCAGTACTTC,-,TRBV29-1,TRBD1,TRBJ2-7
CASSYTSEYNEQFF,TGTGCCAGCAGTTACACTAGCGAGTACAATGAGCAGTTCTTC,few,TRBV6-5,TRBD2,TRBJ2-1
CASSQDIRWRDEQYF,TGTGCCAGCAGCCAAGATATTAGGTGGAGGGACGAGCAGTACTTC,-,TRBV3-1,-,TRBJ2-7
CASSPNRGTGNQPQHF,TGTGCCAGCAGTCCTAACAGGGGGACGGGCAATCAGCCCCAGCATTTT,-,TRBV27,TRBD1,TRBJ1-5